The 30 T cell receptor beta chains below were found in one sample sequenced in a study of Graves' ophthalmopathy and Graves' hyperthyroidism. CDR3 regions of TCR beta were amplified from RNA transcripts. The workflow started with a first-round RT-PCR run with HTBI primers and then moved on to a second-round multiplex PCR. TCRdb reprocessed the multiplex PCR reads with MiXCR, giving one entry per CDR3 protein. The repertoire includes roughly 400,000 distinct CDR3 sequences, around 17% of them detected once, and more than 1.5% sits in the top ten. Specimen: peripheral blood. The source of these receptors is a woman aged 18-35 years with Graves' ophthalmopathy.

This clonotype has a count of ten or more. The chain combines TRBV9 with TRBJ1-6; 7 nucleotides match TRBD1. V lost 3 bases, J lost 9 bases, and 9 bases stayed unmatched. CDR1 is SGDLS, CDR2 YYNGEE, per germline. The CDR3 runs 15 residues. CDR3 in amino acids: CASSDTGVQGSPLHF. Written as DNA, the CDR3 is TGTGCCAGCAGCGATACAGGGGTTCAGGGTTCACCCCTCCACTTT.

Ten or more counts support this clonotype. V gene TRBV12-3 or TRBV12-4 combines with J gene TRBJ1-3, with a tentative D call TRBD1 (5 bases). Trimming shortened V by 3 bases and J by 0 bases, and 6 bases separated the two germline ends. The CDR3 is made up of 14 amino acids. The CDR3 coding sequence is TGTGCCAGCAGTTTTCAGGGCTCTGGAAACACCATATATTTT. Translated: CASSFQGSGNTIYF.

There are many counts of this clonotype. V gene TRBV4-2 combines with J gene TRBJ2-5; a possible D gene is TRBD2 (5 bases). Trimming pared 0 bases from V and 4 bases from J, leaving 18 bases between. From germline, CDR1 is LGHNA and CDR2 YNFKEQ. The CDR3 is made up of 17 amino acids. CDR3 in amino acids: CASSQDRLLALPETQYF. In DNA form, the CDR3 reads TGTGCCAGCAGCCAAGACCGACTCCTAGCACTTCCAGAGACCCAGTACTTC.

This clonotype was detected ten times or more. The V call is TRBV28, the J call TRBJ1-1; D is uncertain. V lost 5 bases to trimming and J lost 6 bases, with 7 bases between them. The CDR3 totals 11 residues. Germline V CDR1 and CDR2: MDHEN, SYDVKM. This CDR3 reads CASSGMAEAFF. CDR3 sequence (DNA): TGTGCCAGCAGTGGTATGGCTGAAGCTTTCTTT.

This clonotype has at least ten counts. This chain links TRBV3-1 with TRBJ1-2; D is unresolved. The V end was cut by 2 bases, the J end by 8 bases, with 12 bases between. CDR1 is LGHDT, CDR2 YNNKEL, per germline (reference sequence). The CDR3 sequence is 13 residues long. The CDR3 DNA reads as TGTGCCAGCAGCCAAAGCGCCACGAGAGGCTACACCTTC. This translates into CASSQSATRGYTF.

In its sample, this clonotype was seen many times. The J gene is TRBJ2-7, the V gene TRBV7-2; D is ambiguous. The CDR3 totals 13 residues. Germline CDR1 is SGHTA and CDR2 is FQGNSA. The V end lost 1 base, the J end lost 3 bases, and 7 bases lay between the germline ends. CDR3: CASSLETLYEQYF. The CDR3 DNA sequence: TGTGCCAGCAGCTTAGAGACCCTCTACGAGCAGTACTTC.

CDR3 nucleotide sequence: TGCAGTGCCTACGGGAGTTTCTTATCGGGAGCCCAAGAGACCCAGTACTTC. The encoded protein is CSAYGSFLSGAQETQYF. The J gene is TRBJ2-5, the V gene TRBV20-1, with TRBD2 as a possible D gene (6 bases). Germline loops: CDR1 DFQATT, CDR2 SNEGSKA (reference sequence). Trimming removed 6 bases from V and 1 base from J, with 24 bases in between. The CDR3 covers 17 residues.

This clonotype appeared many times. The chain links TRBV12-3 or TRBV12-4 to TRBJ1-1; D unclear. The CDR3 spans 14 residues. Trimming left V 7 bases short and J 0 bases short, with 12 bases between. The DNA of the CDR3 is TGTGCCAGCACCTACAGAGACATGAACACTGAAGCTTTCTTT. Translating it yields CASTYRDMNTEAFF.

This clonotype was observed a single time. It may be a read error: a sequence one base away is much more abundant. The V and J genes are TRBV5-1 and TRBJ2-1, with D perhaps TRBD1 or TRBD2 (5 bases each). CDR3 length: 16 amino acids. Per the germline V gene, CDR1 is SGHRS and CDR2 is YFSETQ. CDR3 nucleotide sequence: TGCACCAGCAGCGAAGGGACGGCAGGACCCTACAATGAGCAGTTCTTC. Translation gives CTSSEGTAGPYNEQFF. Together with reference TRBV5-1 and TRBJ2-1, the CDR3 gives the full variable domain: KAGVTQTPRYLIKTRGQQVTLSCSPISGHRSVSWYQQTPGQGLQFLFEYFSETQRNKGNFPGRFSGRQFSNSRSEMNVSTLELGDSALYLCTSSEGTAGPYNEQFFGPGTRLTVL.

This clonotype appeared many times. This chain joins TRBV5-1 and TRBJ1-2, with D perhaps matching TRBD1 (5 bases). The V gene's germline CDR1 is SGHRS and CDR2 YFSETQ. This CDR3 has 17 residues. The V end was cut by 1 base, the J end by 3 bases, with 19 bases between. The CDR3 nucleotides are TGCGCCAGCAGCTTGTTTCCCCCCTGGGGGGGGGACTATGGCTACACCTTC. It specifies CASSLFPPWGGDYGYTF.

This clonotype was seen many times. The rearrangement joins TRBV6-1 to TRBJ2-7; 10 bases align to TRBD2. The junction had 10 bases not matched to a gene; V was cut back by 2 bases and J by 9 bases. This CDR3 is built from 15 residues. The V gene's germline CDR1 is MNHNS and CDR2 SASEGT. The CDR3 DNA reads TGTGCCAGCAGTGAAAATGGGCTAGCGGGAGAACCGCAGTACTTC. Translating it yields CASSENGLAGEPQYF.

This clonotype was counted at least ten times. This chain links TRBV30 with TRBJ1-1, with D perhaps TRBD1 (5 bases). Germline-derived CDR1 and CDR2 are GTSNPN and SVGIG (reference sequence). Trimming took off 2 bases at V and 5 bases at J, with 12 bases between the two ends. This CDR3 is built from 13 residues. This CDR3 reads CAWSIRVGTEAFF. The CDR3 DNA reads TGTGCCTGGAGTATCAGGGTTGGTACTGAAGCTTTCTTT. The full variable domain, its missing parts supplied by reference TRBV30 and TRBJ1-1, is SQTIHQWPATLVQPVGSPLSLECTVEGTSNPNLYWYRQAAGRGLQLLFYSVGIGQISSEVPQNLSASRPQDRQFILSSKKLLLSDSGFYLCAWSIRVGTEAFFGQGTRLTVV.

The chain uses TRBV6-2 or TRBV6-3 and TRBJ2-4; D not certain. The assigned J gene may be wrong: the sequence end matches TRBJ2-1 better. The CDR3 totals 11 residues. Germline V gene lookup returns CDR1 MNHEY and CDR2 SVGEGT. The CDR3 DNA reads as TGTGCCAGCAGATTAGTCAATGAGCAGTTCTTC. This gives the protein CASRLVNEQFF.

This clonotype showed up many times. V is TRBV20-1 and J is TRBJ1-1, with D tentatively TRBD1 (5 bases). The CDR3 totals 12 residues. V lost 3 bases and J lost 7, with 12 bases in between. Germline CDR1 reads DFQATT; CDR2 reads SNEGSKA (reference sequence). CDR3 nucleotide sequence: TGCAGTGCTAGGGGTAGGGGAGGTGAAGCTTTCTTT. This encodes CSARGRGGEAFF.

This clonotype has ten or more counts. The chain employs TRBV6-4 and TRBJ2-2; D unclear. Germline V lookup: CDR1 MRHNA, CDR2 SNTAGT. V lost 0 bases to trimming and J lost 4 bases, with 3 bases between them. CDR3 length equals 13 residues. The CDR3 DNA is TGTGCCAGCAGTGACTCTAGCACCGGGGAGCTGTTTTTT. It specifies CASSDSSTGELFF.

This clonotype was recorded many times. This chain joins TRBV5-5 and TRBJ1-6; D uncertain. Between the trimmed V and J ends, which lost 3 bases and 7 bases, there was a span of 11 bases. The CDR3 length is 14 residues. Germline V gives CDR1 SGHKS, CDR2 YYEKEE (reference sequence). The CDR3 spells CASSSNPLNSPLHF. In DNA, the CDR3 is TGTGCCAGCAGCTCGAACCCCCTAAATTCACCCCTCCACTTT.

This clonotype was observed at least ten times. The chain has TRBV7-2 and TRBJ1-3; no firm D call. Trimming took 2 bases from V and 0 from J, leaving 8 bases between them. CDR1 SGHTA and CDR2 FQGNSA come from the germline V gene. CDR3 size: 15 residues. CDR3 region: CASSLTGASGNTIYF. The CDR3 DNA follows: TGTGCCAGCAGCTTAACGGGAGCCTCTGGAAACACCATATATTTT.

This clonotype has a count of ten or more. V gene TRBV5-4 combines with J gene TRBJ2-7, with a tentative D call TRBD1 (6 bases). Per the germline V gene, CDR1 is SGHNT and CDR2 is YYREEE (reference sequence). This CDR3 has 15 residues. Trimming took 3 bases from V and 3 from J, leaving 16 bases between them. This CDR3 reads CASSYRVGVFYEQYF. CDR3 bases: TGTGCCAGCAGCTACAGGGTAGGGGTCTTCTACGAGCAGTACTTC.

This clonotype was observed many times. The V gene is TRBV10-3, the J gene TRBJ1-2; D gene ambiguous. Germline V gene data show CDR1 as ENHRY and CDR2 as SYGVKD. Trimming stripped 4 bases from V and 8 bases from J, with 20 bases between. The CDR3 totals 15 residues. The CDR3 sequence: CAISARLESPGGYTF. The DNA of the CDR3 is TGTGCCATCAGTGCCCGCCTTGAGTCCCCTGGGGGCTACACCTTC.

The chain joins TRBV11-2 to TRBJ2-7, with 11 bases lining up with TRBD2. Germline trimming cut 2 bases from V and 5 bases from J; bases unmatched to any gene: 8. The CDR3 has 16 amino acids. Germline V gene data show CDR1 as SGHAT and CDR2 as FQNNGV. CDR3 loop: CASSLTSLAGGNEQYF. The CDR3 nucleotides are TGTGCCAGCAGCTTAACCTCGCTAGCGGGAGGTAACGAGCAGTACTTC.

This clonotype showed up many times. The rearrangement uses TRBV7-2 and TRBJ2-5; 8 bases are a match to TRBD2. Germline CDR1 SGHTA, CDR2 FQGNSA. V shed 5 bases, J shed 5 bases, and the junction held 4 bases outside the gene matches. The CDR3 runs to 13 residues. CDR3 sequence reads: CASSPERGETQYF. CDR3 bases: TGTGCCAGCAGCCCCGAGCGGGGGGAGACCCAGTACTTC.

This clonotype was detected many times. J is TRBJ2-5 and V is TRBV6-1; 12 nucleotides match TRBD2. The V segment lost 2 bases and the J segment 2 bases; nucleotides outside the gene matches: 0. Germline V gene data show CDR1 as MNHNS and CDR2 as SASEGT. This CDR3 spans 15 amino acids. CDR3 residues: CASSELAGGQETQYF. The CDR3 DNA reads as TGTGCCAGCAGTGAACTAGCGGGGGGGCAAGAGACCCAGTACTTC.

This clonotype has at least ten counts. The chain combines TRBV7-9 with TRBJ2-3; possible D gene TRBD2, 5 bases. This CDR3 region has 15 residues. Trimming cost V 7 bases and J 3 bases, with 17 bases left between them. Germline values: CDR1 SEHNR, CDR2 FQNEAQ (reference sequence). The CDR3 nucleotides read TGTGCCAGCACCCTAGTCGGGGAAGGGACAGATACGCAGTATTTT. Translated: CASTLVGEGTDTQYF.

This clonotype came up many times. The V gene is TRBV6-2 or TRBV6-3, the J gene TRBJ1-1; D ambiguous. V lost 2 bases, J lost 2 bases, and 9 bases lay in between. The CDR3 sequence is 14 residues long. The germline gives CDR1 MNHEY, CDR2 SVGEGT. The CDR3 DNA sequence: TGTGCCAGCAGTTACCTGCAAAGAAACACTGAAGCTTTCTTT. Amino acids: CASSYLQRNTEAFF.

This clonotype was seen ten or more times. This sequence joins TRBV14 and TRBJ2-5; the D gene is possibly TRBD1 (5 bases). The V end lost 0 bases, the J end lost 3 bases, and 11 bases lay between the germline ends. The CDR3 spans 15 residues. CDR1 and CDR2 (germline): SGHDN, FVKESK. CDR3 nucleotides: TGTGCCAGCAGCCAAGATTTCGACAGTGAAGAGACCCAGTACTTC. Its translation is CASSQDFDSEETQYF. The variable domain in full, with the rest retrieved from reference TRBV14 and TRBJ2-5, is EAGVTQFPSHSVIEKGQTVTLRCDPISGHDNLYWYRRVMGKEIKFLLHFVKESKQDESGMPNNRFLAERTGGTYSTLKVQPAELEDSGVYFCASSQDFDSEETQYFGPGTRLLVL.

The V and J genes are TRBV28 and TRBJ2-7; D may be TRBD2 (5 bases). The CDR3 consists of 12 residues. Per germline, CDR1 MDHEN and CDR2 SYDVKM. V was trimmed by 5 bases and J by 5 bases, leaving 10 bases between them. The CDR3 coding sequence is TGTGCCAGCAGTGAGGGTAGGCACGAGCAGTACTTC. It codes for CASSEGRHEQYF.

This chain links TRBV12-3 or TRBV12-4 with TRBJ2-7, with D possibly being TRBD1 or TRBD2 (5 bases each). Deletions cut 4 bases from V and 6 bases from J, with 13 bases between. The CDR3 consists of 13 residues. Written as DNA, the CDR3 is TGTGCCAGCAGTTGGGACCCCCCGAGCGAGCAGTACTTC. It specifies CASSWDPPSEQYF.

This clonotype has a handful of counts. V gene TRBV6-1 combines with J gene TRBJ2-5; either TRBD1 or TRBD2 may supply D (5 bases each). V lost 2 bases and J 4 bases, leaving 14 bases between the germline ends. CDR1 MNHNS and CDR2 SASEGT come from the germline V gene. The CDR3 loop spans 15 amino acids. The CDR3 DNA reads TGTGCCAGCAGTGAACAAAGTGGGACGGGAGAGACCCAGTACTTC. Its protein product is CASSEQSGTGETQYF.

The gene calls are TRBV4-1 and TRBJ2-6, with D uncertain. V gave up 1 base and J gave up 0 bases, with 13 bases separating them. The CDR3 covers 18 residues. Per the germline V gene, CDR1 is MGHRA and CDR2 is YSYEKL. CDR3 nucleotides: TGCGCCAGCAGCCAAGCTTGGCCGGGTGGCTCTGGGGCCAACGTCCTGACTTTC. Translated: CASSQAWPGGSGANVLTF.

This clonotype showed up many times. The rearrangement uses TRBV9 and TRBJ2-3, with 12 bases aligning to TRBD2. The CDR3 consists of 16 residues. The trim removed 4 bases at V and 3 bases at J, leaving 6 bases unmatched. CDR1 is SGDLS, CDR2 YYNGEE, per germline. CDR3 loop: CASSPLAGGGTDTQYF. The CDR3 nucleotides are TGTGCCAGCAGCCCTCTAGCGGGAGGGGGGACAGATACGCAGTATTTT.